Reported below is one T cell receptor beta chain. The antigen it recognizes is unknown. The sample holds no much larger clone one base away, and base qualities are not on file. The junction shows trimming of 5 bases on V and 0 bases on J, plus 8 bases between the germline ends. The CDR3 runs 14 residues from the cysteine to the phenylalanine. The sequence is cut down to CDR3 DNA, 42 bases in frame from base 1. The CDR1 and CDR2 encoded by the germline V gene are MNHEY and SVGAGI. The data derive from a study of radiotherapy plus CTLA-4 blockade in lung cancer (dated by TCRdb to the late 2010s). In the study overall: Among the enrolled patients, 18% had an objective response, and 31% reached disease control.

The study tested focal radiation therapy combined with CTLA-4 blockade (ipilimumab) in patients with chemo-refractory metastatic non-small-cell lung cancer. Receptor amplification or capture employed the immunoSEQ multiplex PCR assay. The source is immuneACCESS, and TCRdb retained only in-frame sequences with V and J called. Part of the clones is not carried over; for the studies checked, unresolved V genes explain less than half of this, and the remainder is unexplained. Here the sample has about 36,000 clones; roughly 72% occur a single time. Jointly, the top ten make up 11% of the sample. General findings and caveats noted by the study authors: Early dynamic changes in blood T cell clones, together with increased serum interferon-beta after radiation, were reported as the strongest predictors of response. After treatment with radiotherapy and ipilimumab, TCR clones that originated in tumors expanded in peripheral blood.

This TCR was sampled from a human donor with non-small cell lung cancer who had stable disease on radiotherapy plus ipilimumab. This specimen was peripheral blood, taken from a patient treated with radiotherapy plus ipilimumab. The chain couples TRBV6-5 to TRBJ1-3, with a weak D call of TRBD1 (5 bases match). The DNA sequence is as follows: TGTGCCAGCAGTCCCAGGGTCTCTGGAAACACCATATATTTT. It translates as CASSPRVSGNTIYF.